These 27 T cell receptor beta chains originate from one sample sequenced in a study of patients and donors after allogeneic stem cell transplantation. TCRdb itself ran the RT-PCR reads through MiXCR, one entry per CDR3 protein. The sample contains about 15,000 distinct CDR3 sequences, roughly a quarter of which appear only once. The sample comprised blood, either unsorted or a sorted T cell fraction (not recorded which). These receptors all stem from a human donor who was either an allogeneic HSCT recipient or a stem cell or donor lymphocyte infusion donor (not recorded which). It is not recorded whose cells these are; they may come from a transplant donor.

The rearrangement uses TRBV4-2 and TRBJ2-3; the D gene is possibly TRBD2 (5 bases). The germline V gene encodes CDR1 LGHNA and CDR2 YNFKEQ. CDR3 length: 14 residues. V dropped 3 bases and J dropped 0 bases, with 7 bases sitting between them. The CDR3 region has the DNA TGTGCCAGCAGCCACCGAGGGAGCACAGATACGCAGTATTTT. Protein sequence: CASSHRGSTDTQYF.

This chain joins TRBV6-4 and TRBJ2-1, with 7 bases fitting TRBD2. CDR1 is MRHNA and CDR2 is SNTAGT in the germline V gene. This CDR3 has 14 residues. V gave up 2 bases and J gave up 10 bases; unmatched junction bases: 8. DNA for the CDR3: TGTGCCAGCAGTGACCCGCGGCGGGGGAACGAGCAGTTCTTC. It encodes CASSDPRRGNEQFF.

The chain is built from TRBV6-8 and TRBJ2-7; 7 bases map to TRBD1. The CDR3 is 15 residues long. Germline lookup yields CDR1 MNHGY and CDR2 SAAAGT. V lost 7 bases, J lost 3 bases, and 12 bases stayed unmatched. CDR3 DNA sequence: TGTGCCAGCACCCGGGGACAGTTCTCAATCTACGAGCAGTACTTC. It encodes CASTRGQFSIYEQYF.

J is TRBJ1-4 and V is TRBV7-8; D is unresolved. The ends were cut back, 5 bases at V and 7 bases at J, with 8 bases in the middle. Germline CDR1 and CDR2: SGHVS and FQNEAQ. The CDR3 has 12 residues. CDR3 DNA sequence: TGTGCCAGCAGCCTCGAGGTTGAAAAACTGTTTTTT. It codes for CASSLEVEKLFF.

V and J are TRBV5-1 and TRBJ2-3; the match to TRBD2 covers 7 bases. In germline, CDR1 is SGHRS, CDR2 YFSETQ. CDR3 length: 15 amino acids. V lost 4 bases to trimming and J lost 6 bases; unmatched junction nucleotides: 11. The CDR3 loop is CASSPERGSGDTQYF. The CDR3, as DNA: TGCGCCAGCAGCCCGGAGCGGGGCTCAGGGGATACGCAGTATTTT.

This clonotype is judged medium-sized. The chain is built from TRBV7-9 and TRBJ1-6; perhaps TRBD1 as D (6 bases). This CDR3 spans 19 amino acids. The V gene lost 2 bases and the J gene lost 8 bases, with 25 bases spanning the gap. CDR1 is SEHNR, CDR2 FQNEAQ, per germline (reference sequence). CDR3 loop: CASSLRIVTPGDVDSPLHF. CDR3 nucleotide sequence: TGTGCCAGCAGCTTAAGGATAGTGACGCCAGGGGATGTTGATTCACCCCTCCACTTT. Drawing the rest from reference TRBV7-9 and TRBJ1-6, the complete variable domain is DTGVSQNPRHKITKRGQNVTFRCDPISEHNRLYWYRQTLGQGPEFLTYFQNEAQLEKSRLLSDRFSAERPKGSFSTLEIQRTEQGDSAMYLCASSLRIVTPGDVDSPLHFGNGTRLTVT.

This clonotype is labeled as medium-sized. V is TRBV20-1 and J is TRBJ1-5, with D unclear. V gave up 2 bases and J gave up 6 bases, with 14 bases separating them. The V gene's germline CDR1 is DFQATT and CDR2 SNEGSKA (reference sequence). The CDR3 spans 14 residues. CDR3 sequence (DNA): TGCAGTGCTAGAAAAGGGTTTAACAGTCAGCCCCAGCATTTT. Residues: CSARKGFNSQPQHF.

The chain couples TRBV7-7 to TRBJ1-1, with D uncertain. Germline V gives CDR1 SSHAT, CDR2 FNYEAQ (reference sequence). This CDR3 is built from 13 residues. With 3 bases removed from V and 2 bases from J, the gap between germline ends came to 7 bases. The CDR3 DNA follows: TGTGCCAGCAGCTTCGGGCCCAACACTGAAGCTTTCTTT. Amino acid sequence: CASSFGPNTEAFF.

The chain employs TRBV10-2 and TRBJ1-5; D might be TRBD1 (6 bases). The CDR3 runs to 13 residues. V lost 6 bases and J lost 2, with 8 bases in between. The germline V gene has CDR1 WSHSY and CDR2 SAAADI. The chain's CDR3 is CASRDSGNQPQHF. DNA of the CDR3: TGCGCCAGCAGGGACAGTGGCAATCAGCCCCAGCATTTT.

The rearrangement uses TRBV20-1 and TRBJ2-3; TRBD2 matches at 7 bases. V trimming: 5 bases; J trimming: 0 bases; junction bases outside the gene matches: 5. CDR1 and CDR2 (germline): DFQATT, SNEGSKA (reference sequence). The CDR3 totals 14 residues. The CDR3 DNA reads TGCAGTGCTCCCGGGGGGACTAGCACAGATACGCAGTATTTT. Encoded protein: CSAPGGTSTDTQYF.

This chain connects TRBV5-1 to TRBJ1-1, with 8 bases lining up with TRBD1. J gave up 1 base and V 4 bases, and 3 bases lay outside the gene matches. There are 14 residues in the CDR3. CDR1 is SGHRS, CDR2 YFSETQ, per germline. The CDR3 bases are TGCGCCAGCAGCACCAGGGGGCCGAACACTGAAGCTTTCTTT. Its protein product is CASSTRGPNTEAFF.

In its sample, this clonotype was seen a few times. The rearrangement joins TRBV28 to TRBJ1-2; D gene uncertain. V dropped 7 bases and J dropped 7 bases, with 19 bases sitting between them. CDR1 is MDHEN, CDR2 SYDVKM, per germline. This CDR3 has 14 residues. The CDR3 loop is CASTPDGRWGGYTF. The CDR3 nucleotides are TGTGCCAGCACCCCGGACGGCAGATGGGGTGGCTACACCTTC.

In its sample, this clonotype ranks as medium-sized. V gene TRBV5-1 combines with J gene TRBJ1-1; D uncertain. From germline, CDR1 is SGHRS and CDR2 YFSETQ. V lost 5 bases, J lost 0 bases, and 11 bases lay in between. The length of the CDR3 is 14 residues. The CDR3 spells CASRFGVMNTEAFF. In nucleotides, the CDR3 is TGCGCCAGCAGGTTCGGGGTGATGAACACTGAAGCTTTCTTT.

In this sample, this clonotype turned up a few times. The CDR3 DNA reads as TGCAGTGCCCACAGGACAGTACGTTTTGGCTACACCTTC. It codes for CSAHRTVRFGYTF. The chain joins TRBV20-1 to TRBJ1-2; D may be TRBD1 (6 bases). Per germline, CDR1 DFQATT and CDR2 SNEGSKA (reference sequence). Deletions cut 6 bases from V and 7 bases from J, with 18 bases between. CDR3 length: 13 residues.

This chain joins TRBV5-8 and TRBJ2-5, with D unclear. The CDR3 extends over 13 amino acids. Germline-derived CDR1 and CDR2 are SGHTS and YDEGEE. The V and J ends lost 0 bases and 5 bases respectively, with 8 bases between them. CDR3 sequence reads: CASSLEAWETQYF. The CDR3 bases are TGTGCCAGCAGCTTGGAGGCGTGGGAGACCCAGTACTTC.

The chain couples TRBV20-1 to TRBJ2-7, with 7 bases lining up with TRBD1. There are 13 residues in the CDR3. Germline CDR1 reads DFQATT; CDR2 reads SNEGSKA (reference sequence). Germline trimming cut 6 bases from V and 1 base from J; bases unmatched to any gene: 6. CDR3: CSAGGLRSYEQYF. CDR3 coding DNA: TGCAGTGCAGGGGGCCTCCGGTCCTACGAGCAGTACTTC.

The J gene is TRBJ2-3, the V gene TRBV3-1; 7 nucleotides agree with TRBD2. With 0 bases clipped from V and 13 bases from J, the junction kept 4 bases outside the gene matches. The germline gives CDR1 LGHDT, CDR2 YNNKEL (reference sequence). This CDR3 has 12 residues. CDR3 amino acids: CASSQDGGGKYF. CDR3 coding DNA: TGTGCCAGCAGCCAAGATGGCGGGGGAAAGTATTTT.

The chain couples TRBV6-2 or TRBV6-3 to TRBJ1-5, with D uncertain. The CDR3 loop spans 13 amino acids. Trimming stripped 6 bases from V and 9 bases from J, with 15 bases between. Germline V gene data show CDR1 as MNHEY and CDR2 as SVGEGT. CDR3 sequence: CASRAAGVGPQHF. The DNA of the CDR3 is TGTGCCAGCAGAGCCGCCGGGGTCGGGCCCCAGCATTTT.

The genes are TRBV5-8 and TRBJ1-2; D uncertain. This CDR3 region has 11 residues. Germline CDR1 is SGHTS and CDR2 is YDEGEE. V was clipped by 0 bases and J by 7 bases, with 4 bases between them. This chain's CDR3 is CASSLDSGYTF. As DNA, the CDR3 is TGTGCCAGCAGCTTGGACAGTGGCTACACCTTC.

This clonotype has a handful of counts. The chain joins TRBV29-1 to TRBJ1-2, with 9 bases that match TRBD1. The CDR3 runs 12 residues. With V trimmed by 7 bases and J by 8 bases, 8 bases remained unmatched. The V gene's germline CDR1 is SQVTM and CDR2 ANQGSEA. The CDR3: CSAVQGAGGYTF. The CDR3 nucleotides are TGCAGCGCCGTACAGGGGGCTGGCGGCTACACCTTC.

The genes are TRBV20-1 and TRBJ1-2, with 10 bases fitting TRBD1. The CDR3 runs to 13 residues. The germline CDR1 and CDR2 sequences are DFQATT and SNEGSKA (reference sequence). After removal of 8 bases from V and 4 bases from J, the junction contained 7 bases not matched to a gene. In DNA, the CDR3 is TGCAGTCGGGACAGGGGAGACTTCTATGGCTACACCTTC. It specifies CSRDRGDFYGYTF.

The rearrangement uses TRBV24-1 and TRBJ2-2; the D is unclear. Deletions cut 4 bases from V and 2 bases from J, with 10 bases between. CDR3 size: 15 residues. Germline V gene lookup returns CDR1 KGHDR and CDR2 SFDVKD. The CDR3 loop is CATSDPVRNTGELFF. The CDR3 DNA sequence: TGTGCCACCAGTGACCCGGTCCGCAACACCGGGGAGCTGTTTTTT.

The V call is TRBV18, the J call TRBJ1-6, with D perhaps matching TRBD1 (5 bases). Germline lookup yields CDR1 KGHSH and CDR2 LQKENI. Trimming stripped 4 bases from V and 7 bases from J, with 11 bases between. The CDR3 totals 14 residues. In DNA, the CDR3 is TGTGCCAGCTCACAGGGGAGGGGAAATTCACCCCTCCACTTT. Translating gives CASSQGRGNSPLHF.

This clonotype was counted a few times. The CDR3 sequence is CASSYPPRRGRLDTEAFF. CDR3 nucleotide sequence: TGTGCCAGCAGTTACCCGCCCCGCAGGGGGCGCTTGGACACTGAAGCTTTCTTT. The rearrangement uses TRBV6-2 or TRBV6-3 and TRBJ1-1, with 8 bases aligning to TRBD1. The V gene's germline CDR1 is MNHEY and CDR2 SVGEGT. With 2 bases clipped from V and 3 bases from J, the junction kept 14 bases outside the gene matches. The CDR3 sequence is 18 residues long.

A few counts support this clonotype. The CDR3 protein is CASSFRGSGANVLTF. For the CDR3, the DNA is TGTGCCAGCAGTTTCAGGGGCTCTGGGGCCAACGTCCTGACTTTC. The chain uses TRBV6-5 and TRBJ2-6; TRBD1 is a possible D gene (6 bases). Trimming shortened V by 4 bases and J by 0 bases, and 7 bases separated the two germline ends. CDR3 length: 15 amino acids. The germline gives CDR1 MNHEY, CDR2 SVGAGI.

This clonotype appeared a single time. The chain links TRBV6-5 to TRBJ2-4; TRBD2 matches at 7 bases. Germline trimming cut 7 bases from V and 5 bases from J; bases unmatched to any gene: 5. From germline, CDR1 is MNHEY and CDR2 SVGAGI. The CDR3 consists of 13 residues. The CDR3 bases are TGTGCCAGCACCCCTGGGGGGGAAAACATTCAGTACTTC. Protein: CASTPGGENIQYF.

The chain recombines TRBV6-5 with TRBJ1-2; no definite D call. This CDR3 spans 12 amino acids. CDR1 and CDR2 from the germline V gene are MNHEY and SVGAGI. The V gene lost 7 bases and the J gene lost 0 bases, with 6 bases spanning the gap. CDR3 sequence: CASIGANYGYTF. In DNA form, the CDR3 reads TGTGCCAGCATTGGAGCTAACTATGGCTACACCTTC.